The 24 T cell receptor beta chains below come from one sample, sequenced in a study of OX40 agonist ivuxolimab in advanced cancers. TCRdb keeps only in-frame clones here, not all; method: immunoSEQ multiplex PCR. The data contain 35,000 to 45,000 clones, 82% of them seen just once; the ten biggest clones take up roughly 20%. The sequencing used CD4+ or CD8+ T cells sorted from blood, collected in a trial of the OX40 agonist ivuxolimab. These receptor sequences come from an adult with an advanced solid tumor such as melanoma, head and neck, liver or kidney cancer.

This clone was seen only a few times. V usage is TRBV6-1 and J usage is TRBJ1-2; D not resolved. Germline assignment: CDR1 MNHNS and CDR2 SASEGT. V gave up 3 bases and J gave up 4 bases, with 3 bases separating them. This CDR3 has 11 residues. The CDR3 nucleotides are TGTGCCAGCAGTGACAGCTATGGCTACACCTTC. Amino acid sequence: CASSDSYGYTF.

The CDR3 nucleotides are TGTGCCAGCAGCTCTAGGGCAGGGGGGTACAATGAGCAGTTCTTC. It yields the protein CASSSRAGGYNEQFF. The chain links TRBV11-3 to TRBJ2-1; weak D call: TRBD1 (7 bases). In germline, CDR1 is SGHNT, CDR2 YENEEA. CDR3 length: 15 residues. Trimming took 4 bases from V and 4 from J, leaving 14 bases between them.

The rearrangement links TRBV30 to TRBJ1-1, with D tentatively TRBD1 (6 bases). The germline V and J ends were trimmed by 7 bases and 8 bases, with 17 bases remaining between them. The CDR3 runs to 12 residues. Germline CDR1 and CDR2: GTSNPN and SVGIG (reference sequence). The DNA of the CDR3 is TGTGCCTCCCAATCTCGGACAGTAGAAGCTTTCTTT. It translates to CASQSRTVEAFF.

A word on this clone: Distinct nucleotide sequences in the sample also encode this CDR3. The CDR3 DNA sequence: TGTGCTAGTGGTTCGGGGGAGAGCCTAGCCAAAAACATTCAGTACTTC. It is translated as CASGSGESLAKNIQYF. The chain links TRBV12-5 to TRBJ2-4, with a tentative D call TRBD2 (6 bases). From germline, CDR1 is LGHNT and CDR2 FRNRAP. This CDR3 contains 16 residues. Trimming took off 4 bases at V and 0 bases at J, with 13 bases between the two ends.

This chain links TRBV7-9 with TRBJ1-5; D gene uncertain. The germline gives CDR1 SEHNR, CDR2 FQNEAQ (reference sequence). There are 15 residues in the CDR3. Trimming pared 4 bases from V and 5 bases from J, leaving 15 bases between. The CDR3 is CASSSGRSPHQPQHF. The CDR3 DNA reads as TGTGCCAGCAGCTCGGGCCGCAGTCCTCATCAGCCCCAGCATTTT.

The chain uses TRBV7-3 and TRBJ2-7, with 9 bases fitting TRBD2. Trimming cost V 0 bases and J 7 bases; bases outside gene matches: 7. There are 15 residues in the CDR3. CDR1 and CDR2 from the germline V gene are SGHTA and FQGTGA. The CDR3 is CASSLTAGGLGEQYF. Written as DNA, the CDR3 is TGTGCCAGCAGCTTAACGGCGGGAGGGTTGGGGGAGCAGTACTTC.

This clone was observed a single time. One end of the junction varies from germline; a read error may be responsible. The chain joins TRBV7-7 to TRBJ2-3; D ambiguous. The CDR3 spans 12 residues. Germline V gives CDR1 SSHAT, CDR2 FNYEAQ (reference sequence). CDR3 sequence reads: CASSPSTDTQYF. CDR3 bases: TGTGCTAGCAGCCCTAGCACAGATACGCAGTATTTT.

The V gene is TRBV9, the J gene TRBJ2-3; unclear D gene. V was shortened by 1 base and J by 5 bases, with 2 bases between the two germline ends. Germline V gives CDR1 SGDLS, CDR2 YYNGEE. This CDR3 contains 11 residues. CDR3 nucleotides: TGTGCCAGCAGCGTAAGAGATACGCAGTATTTT. It translates to CASSVRDTQYF.

The gene calls are TRBV6-6 and TRBJ2-2, with TRBD2 identical over 13 bases. Germline V gene lookup returns CDR1 MNHNY and CDR2 SVGAGI (reference sequence). The CDR3 totals 15 residues. Unmatched junction bases numbered 3, after V lost 5 bases and J lost 6 bases. In DNA, the CDR3 is TGTGCCAGCAGTCCGACTAGCGGGGGGTCCGGGGAGCTGTTTTTT. As protein: CASSPTSGGSGELFF.

The V gene is TRBV6-6, the J gene TRBJ2-2, with 9 bases identical to TRBD2. This CDR3 region has 16 residues. V was clipped by 2 bases and J by 6 bases; unmatched bases: 7. Germline-derived CDR1 and CDR2 are MNHNY and SVGAGI (reference sequence). This CDR3 is CASSYTAGLAPGELFF. In DNA form, the CDR3 reads TGTGCCAGCAGTTACACCGCGGGACTAGCTCCCGGGGAGCTGTTTTTT.

J is TRBJ2-3 and V is TRBV7-9; D unresolved. The CDR3 has 15 residues. V was pared by 5 bases and J by 0 bases, with 12 bases between. Germline V gives CDR1 SEHNR, CDR2 FQNEAQ (reference sequence). The CDR3 DNA is TGTGCCAGCAGCGCAGCAGGTTCTAGCACAGATACGCAGTATTTT. Encoded protein: CASSAAGSSTDTQYF. The full variable domain, in which reference TRBV7-9 and TRBJ2-3 provide the parts outside the CDR3, is DTGVSQNPRHKITKRGQNVTFRCDPISEHNRLYWYRQTLGQGPEFLTYFQNEAQLEKSRLLSDRFSAERPKGSFSTLEIQRTEQGDSAMYLCASSAAGSSTDTQYFGPGTRLTVL.

The gene calls are TRBV7-2 and TRBJ1-4; D perhaps matches TRBD1 (6 bases). V was cut by 5 bases and J by 6 bases, with 10 bases left in between. Germline lookup yields CDR1 SGHTA and CDR2 FQGNSA. CDR3 length equals 13 residues. This chain's CDR3 is CASSRDTYEKLFF. CDR3 nucleotide sequence: TGTGCCAGCAGCCGGGACACATATGAAAAACTGTTTTTT.

The chain joins TRBV6-6 to TRBJ1-6; D gene ambiguous. The length of the CDR3 is 15 residues. The V gene's germline CDR1 is MNHNY and CDR2 SVGAGI (reference sequence). V was clipped by 0 bases and J by 8 bases, with 11 bases between them. CDR3 nucleotides: TGTGCCAGCAGTTACTCGACACCTAGGGATTCACCCCTCCACTTT. Amino acids: CASSYSTPRDSPLHF.

The chain has TRBV7-3 and TRBJ1-1; 9 bases line up with TRBD1. Germline loops: CDR1 SGHTA, CDR2 FQGTGA. The length of the CDR3 is 12 residues. Trimming took 5 bases from V and 11 from J; bases not matched to a gene: 6. CDR3 DNA: TGTGCCAGCAGCCTGGACAGGGGAAGGGCTTTCTTT. It codes for CASSLDRGRAFF.

CDR3 DNA: TGCAGCGTTGAAGGGGGGTTCACGCAGTATTTT. It encodes CSVEGGFTQYF. V is TRBV29-1 and J is TRBJ2-3; D may match TRBD1 or TRBD2 (5 bases each). Trimming removed 1 base at V and 9 bases at J, with 8 bases between. Per germline, CDR1 SQVTM and CDR2 ANQGSEA. The CDR3 runs 11 residues.

This chain links TRBV11-2 with TRBJ1-5, with a tentative D call TRBD1 (5 bases). This CDR3 has 13 residues. V was cut by 5 bases and J by 2 bases, with 7 bases left in between. In germline, CDR1 is SGHAT, CDR2 FQNNGV. The CDR3 loop reads CASSPGGNQPQHF. The CDR3 DNA sequence: TGTGCCAGCAGCCCGGGGGGCAATCAGCCCCAGCATTTT.

The J gene is TRBJ2-5, the V gene TRBV5-6; tentative D call: TRBD1 (6 bases). Germline V lookup: CDR1 SGHDT, CDR2 YYEEEE. Trimming took off 4 bases at V and 2 bases at J, with 15 bases between the two ends. The length of the CDR3 is 15 residues. CDR3 in DNA: TGTGCCAGCAGCGGCAAACAGGGTATTCAAGAGACCCAGTACTTC. This codes for CASSGKQGIQETQYF.

The gene calls are TRBV18 and TRBJ1-2; 9 bases match TRBD1. This CDR3 comprises 13 residues. J was trimmed by 5 bases and V by 2 bases; bases with no gene match: 0. Per the germline V gene, CDR1 is KGHSH and CDR2 is LQKENI. The CDR3 protein is CASSPGQGYGYTF. The CDR3, as DNA: TGTGCCAGCTCACCAGGACAGGGGTATGGCTACACCTTC.

In this sample, this clone turned up once. V usage is TRBV9 and J usage is TRBJ2-3, with 9 bases fitting TRBD1. J lost 4 bases, V lost 6 bases, and 12 bases had no gene match. Germline CDR1 is SGDLS and CDR2 is YYNGEE. CDR3 size: 16 residues. CDR3 bases: TGTGCCAGCACGAAGGTCGGACAGGGGAAGTCAGATACGCAGTATTTT. Residues: CASTKVGQGKSDTQYF.

The V and J genes are TRBV7-3 and TRBJ2-3, with D possibly being TRBD2 (6 bases). The CDR3 extends over 15 amino acids. In germline, CDR1 is SGHTA, CDR2 FQGTGA. Trimming left V 4 bases short and J 0 bases short, with 11 bases between. DNA for the CDR3: TGTGCCAGCAGCTCCACCGGGACTAGCACAGATACGCAGTATTTT. This translates into CASSSTGTSTDTQYF.

This chain connects TRBV7-7 to TRBJ1-2; D is unclear. The CDR3 sequence is 13 residues long. The V end lost 4 bases, the J end lost 5 bases, and 11 bases lay between the germline ends. CDR1 SSHAT and CDR2 FNYEAQ come from the germline V gene (reference sequence). The DNA for the CDR3 is TGTGCCAGCAGCTCCGGGGTGCTGTATGGCTACACCTTC. It is translated as CASSSGVLYGYTF.

The chain uses TRBV15 and TRBJ1-1, with D possibly TRBD1 on 6 matching bases. The length of the CDR3 is 15 residues. V lost 1 base and J 1 base, leaving 10 bases between the germline ends. Germline CDR1 LNHNV, CDR2 YYDKDF (reference sequence). In nucleotides, the CDR3 is TGTGCCACCAGCAGAGGTCCGGGACAGAACACTGAAGCTTTCTTT. Residues: CATSRGPGQNTEAFF.

In this sample, this clone turned up a few times. The chain uses TRBV4-1 and TRBJ2-2; 11 nucleotides agree with TRBD2. The CDR3 consists of 18 residues. Germline CDR1 is MGHRA and CDR2 is YSYEKL. With 4 bases clipped from V and 2 bases from J, the junction kept 9 bases outside the gene matches. In DNA form, the CDR3 reads TGCGCCAGCAGCCGCGGAGGTAGCGGGGGGGCCAACACCGGGGAGCTGTTTTTT. The encoded protein is CASSRGGSGGANTGELFF.

The chain links TRBV6-5 to TRBJ1-1; 7 positions agree with TRBD1. Germline trimming cut 0 bases from V and 5 bases from J; bases unmatched to any gene: 6. The germline CDR1 and CDR2 sequences are MNHEY and SVGAGI. The CDR3 is 15 residues long. CDR3 nucleotides: TGTGCCAGCAGTTACTCGACCAGGGGGGTAACTGAAGCTTTCTTT. Translating it yields CASSYSTRGVTEAFF.